These T cell receptor beta chains were read from a single sample in a study of T-cell reconstitution after alpha-beta-depleted transplantation in children. TCRdb analysed the PCR reads with MiXCR anew, one entry per CDR3 protein. This table has roughly 420,000 distinct CDR3 sequences, roughly 16% appearing once. Here the sequenced sample was PBMCs, mostly from graft donor cells, taken 360 days after TCRalphabeta/CD19-depleted stem cell transplant. The receptor source for this set is a boy under two years old who had a stem cell transplant for Wiskott-Aldrich syndrome, so the T cells may come from the graft donor. Each CDR3 is given with its conserved first and last residue.

j_call cdr3_length v_call cdr3_aa
TRBJ2-7 14 TRBV7-6 CASSFLALRDEQYF
TRBJ1-1 16 TRBV5-5 CASSWTGTEMNTEAFF
TRBJ2-1 17 TRBV7-9 CASSLGLGLAGYNEQFF
TRBJ2-7 15 TRBV3-1 CASSRLAGVSYEQYF
TRBJ2-7 14 TRBV20-1 CSARVVGRVYEQYF
TRBJ2-1 15 TRBV9 CASSVSGFSYNEQFF
TRBJ2-7 16 TRBV4-1 CASSQVDGAYAYEQYF
TRBJ2-3 16 TRBV11-2 CASVTSTGPRGDTQYF
TRBJ2-1 15 TRBV12-3/TRBV12-4 CASSSPGLASNEQFF
TRBJ2-1 14 TRBV25-1 CASSEWTTFTEQFF
TRBJ2-1 17 TRBV7-9 CASSFLGTPRGHNEQFF
TRBJ2-1 17 TRBV15 CATSRDFGSGRDNEQFF
TRBJ2-7 13 TRBV12-3/TRBV12-4 CASSLVAGAEQYF
TRBJ2-3 12 TRBV12-3/TRBV12-4 CASSFVADTQYF
TRBJ1-2 11 TRBV20-1 CSAGTPYGYTF
TRBJ2-7 14 TRBV20-1 CSAPNGGSTYEQYF
TRBJ2-7 13 TRBV20-1 CSASRLAGYEQYF
TRBJ1-1 15 TRBV10-3 CAISYPDRLLAEAFF
TRBJ2-1 15 TRBV24-1 CATSDPLGPNNEQFF
TRBJ2-3 16 TRBV28 CASSGMEERATDTQYF
TRBJ2-3 14 TRBV7-8 CASSSQGSTDTQYF
TRBJ2-7 14 TRBV5-1 CASSSGVSSYEQYF
TRBJ2-1 16 TRBV4-3 CASSQDLGPGNNEQFF